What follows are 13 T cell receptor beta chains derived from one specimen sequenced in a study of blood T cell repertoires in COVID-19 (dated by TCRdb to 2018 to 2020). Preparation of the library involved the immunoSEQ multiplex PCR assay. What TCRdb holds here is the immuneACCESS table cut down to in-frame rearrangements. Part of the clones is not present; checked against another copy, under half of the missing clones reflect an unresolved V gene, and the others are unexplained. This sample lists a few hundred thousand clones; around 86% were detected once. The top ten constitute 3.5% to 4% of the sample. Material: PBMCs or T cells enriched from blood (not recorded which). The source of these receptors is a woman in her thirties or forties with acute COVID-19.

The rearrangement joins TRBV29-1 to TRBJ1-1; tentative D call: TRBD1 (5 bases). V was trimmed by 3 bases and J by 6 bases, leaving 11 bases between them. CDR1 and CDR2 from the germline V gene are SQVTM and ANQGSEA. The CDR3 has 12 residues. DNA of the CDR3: TGCAGCGTTGAGGCAGGGTTCGCTGAAGCTTTCTTT. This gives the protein CSVEAGFAEAFF. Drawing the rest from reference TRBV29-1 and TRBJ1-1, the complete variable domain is SAVISQKPSRDICQRGTSLTIQCQVDSQVTMMFWYRQQPGQSLTLIATANQGSEATYESGFVIDKFPISRPNLTFSTLTVSNMSPEDSSIYLCSVEAGFAEAFFGQGTRLTVV.

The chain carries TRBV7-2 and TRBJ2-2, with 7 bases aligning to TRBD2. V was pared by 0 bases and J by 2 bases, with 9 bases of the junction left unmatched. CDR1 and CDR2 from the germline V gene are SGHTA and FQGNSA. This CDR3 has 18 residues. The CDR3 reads CASSLAHLWTRNTGELFF. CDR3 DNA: TGTGCCAGCAGCTTAGCACACTTGTGGACTAGAAACACCGGGGAGCTGTTTTTT.

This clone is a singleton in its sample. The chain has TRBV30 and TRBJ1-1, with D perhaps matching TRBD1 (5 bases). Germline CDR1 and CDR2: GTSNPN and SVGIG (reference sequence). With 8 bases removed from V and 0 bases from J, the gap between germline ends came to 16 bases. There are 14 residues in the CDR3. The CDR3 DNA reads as TGTGCCCGTAGTGCAGGGCCCATGAACACTGAAGCTTTCTTT. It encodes CARSAGPMNTEAFF.

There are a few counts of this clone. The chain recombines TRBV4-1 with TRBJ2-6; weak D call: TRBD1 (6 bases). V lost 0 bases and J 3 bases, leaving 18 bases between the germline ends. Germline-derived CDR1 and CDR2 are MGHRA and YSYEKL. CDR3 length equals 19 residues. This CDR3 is CASSQEKDSFHFGANVLTF. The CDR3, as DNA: TGCGCCAGCAGCCAAGAAAAGGACAGTTTCCATTTTGGGGCCAACGTCCTGACTTTC.

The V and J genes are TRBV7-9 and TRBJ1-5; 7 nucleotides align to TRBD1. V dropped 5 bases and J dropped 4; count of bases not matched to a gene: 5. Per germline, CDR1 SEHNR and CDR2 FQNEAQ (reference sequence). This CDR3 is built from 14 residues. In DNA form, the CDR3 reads TGTGCCAGCAGCCCTCAACAGGGGAATCAGCCCCAGCATTTT. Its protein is CASSPQQGNQPQHF.

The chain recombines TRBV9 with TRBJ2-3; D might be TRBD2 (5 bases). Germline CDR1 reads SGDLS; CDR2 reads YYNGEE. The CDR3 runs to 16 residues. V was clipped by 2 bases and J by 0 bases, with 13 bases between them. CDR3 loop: CASSVGGRGSTDTQYF. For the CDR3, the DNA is TGTGCCAGCAGCGTTGGCGGTCGCGGGAGCACAGATACGCAGTATTTT.

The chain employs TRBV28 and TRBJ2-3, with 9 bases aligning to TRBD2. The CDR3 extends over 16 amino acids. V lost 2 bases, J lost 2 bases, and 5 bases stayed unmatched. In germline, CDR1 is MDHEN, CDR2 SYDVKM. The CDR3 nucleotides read TGTGCCAGCAGTTTAAAGCGGGAGGACCCCACAGATACGCAGTATTTT. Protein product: CASSLKREDPTDTQYF. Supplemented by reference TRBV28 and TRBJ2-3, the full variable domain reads DVKVTQSSRYLVKRTGEKVFLECVQDMDHENMFWYRQDPGLGLRLIYFSYDVKMKEKGDIPEGYSVSREKKERFSLILESASTNQTSMYLCASSLKREDPTDTQYFGPGTRLTVL.

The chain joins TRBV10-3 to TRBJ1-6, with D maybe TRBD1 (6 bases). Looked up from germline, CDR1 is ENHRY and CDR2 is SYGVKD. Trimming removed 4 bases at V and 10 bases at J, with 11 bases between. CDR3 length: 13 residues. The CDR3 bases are TGTGCCATCAGTGGAACAGGGTACTCACCCCTCCACTTT. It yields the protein CAISGTGYSPLHF.

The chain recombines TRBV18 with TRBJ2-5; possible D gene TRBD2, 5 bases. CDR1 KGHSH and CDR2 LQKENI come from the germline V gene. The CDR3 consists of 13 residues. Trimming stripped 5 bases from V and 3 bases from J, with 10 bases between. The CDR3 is CASSKTGKETQYF. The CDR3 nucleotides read TGTGCCAGCTCAAAGACCGGGAAAGAGACCCAGTACTTC.

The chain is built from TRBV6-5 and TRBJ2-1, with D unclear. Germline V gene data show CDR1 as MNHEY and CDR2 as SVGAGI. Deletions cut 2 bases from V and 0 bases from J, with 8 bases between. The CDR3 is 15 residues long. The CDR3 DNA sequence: TGTGCCAGCAGTTACCAGCACAGCTCCTACAATGAGCAGTTCTTC. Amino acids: CASSYQHSSYNEQFF.

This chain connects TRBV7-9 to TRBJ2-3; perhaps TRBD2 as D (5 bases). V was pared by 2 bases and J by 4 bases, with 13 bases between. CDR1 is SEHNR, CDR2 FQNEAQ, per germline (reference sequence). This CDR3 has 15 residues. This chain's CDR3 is CASSLSSARADTQYF. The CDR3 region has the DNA TGTGCCAGCAGCTTATCGAGCGCGAGGGCAGATACGCAGTATTTT. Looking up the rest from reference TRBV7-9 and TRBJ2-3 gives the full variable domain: DTGVSQNPRHKITKRGQNVTFRCDPISEHNRLYWYRQTLGQGPEFLTYFQNEAQLEKSRLLSDRFSAERPKGSFSTLEIQRTEQGDSAMYLCASSLSSARADTQYFGPGTRLTVL.

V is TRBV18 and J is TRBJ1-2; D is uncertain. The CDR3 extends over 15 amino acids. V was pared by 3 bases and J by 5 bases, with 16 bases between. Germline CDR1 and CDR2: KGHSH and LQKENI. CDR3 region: CASSPSGPGRYGYTF. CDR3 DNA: TGTGCCAGCTCACCCTCCGGACCCGGGAGGTATGGCTACACCTTC.

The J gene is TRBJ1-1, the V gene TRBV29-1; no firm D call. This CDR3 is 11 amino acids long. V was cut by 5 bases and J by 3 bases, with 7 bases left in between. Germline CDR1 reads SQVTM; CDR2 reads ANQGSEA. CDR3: CSVHGDTEAFF. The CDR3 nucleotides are TGCAGCGTTCACGGGGACACTGAAGCTTTCTTT.